The 8 T cell receptor beta chains in this list originate from one sample, sequenced in a study of T cell changes during pregnancy in multiple sclerosis. The table came from immunoSEQ multiplex PCR; TCRdb's copy has only in-frame clones and leaves some out. The sample holds around 64,000 clones, 93% seen once. The sample consisted of CD8+ T cells from peripheral blood mononuclear cells, taken in the third trimester of pregnancy. Every receptor here comes from a female donor with multiple sclerosis, enrolled in a pregnancy study.

CDR3 region: CASSAEWTGALDNYGYTF. CDR3 sequence (DNA): TGTGCCAGCAGCGCCGAGTGGACAGGGGCACTGGATAACTATGGCTACACCTTC. This rearrangement joins TRBV5-6 to TRBJ1-2; 9 positions match TRBD1. With 4 bases clipped from V and 1 base from J, the junction kept 14 bases outside the gene matches. This CDR3 contains 18 residues. Germline assignment: CDR1 SGHDT and CDR2 YYEEEE. Looking up the rest from reference TRBV5-6 and TRBJ1-2 gives the full variable domain: DAGVTQSPTHLIKTRGQQVTLRCSPKSGHDTVSWYQQALGQGPQFIFQYYEEEERQRGNFPDRFSGHQFPNYSSELNVNALLLGDSALYLCASSAEWTGALDNYGYTFGSGTRLTVV.

This CDR3 is CASSRAGQGRYGYTF. As DNA, the CDR3 is TGTGCCAGCAGCCGGGCGGGGCAGGGCCGCTATGGCTACACCTTC. V and J are TRBV28 and TRBJ1-2, with D perhaps TRBD1 (5 bases). The V gene lost 6 bases and the J gene lost 4 bases, with 18 bases spanning the gap. The germline V gene encodes CDR1 MDHEN and CDR2 SYDVKM. The CDR3 contains 15 residues.

The chain combines TRBV7-2 with TRBJ2-3; 7 positions agree with TRBD2. J was trimmed by 0 bases and V by 1 base; bases with no gene match: 4. Looked up from germline, CDR1 is SGHTA and CDR2 is FQGNSA. The CDR3 spans 16 residues. CDR3 nucleotides: TGTGCCAGCAGCTTAGTAGGCGGGGGTAGCACAGATACGCAGTATTTT. It encodes CASSLVGGGSTDTQYF.

A note on this clone: The sample has other DNA sequences that encode this CDR3 too. This chain joins TRBV30 and TRBJ2-3, with 10 bases lining up with TRBD2. The ends lost 1 base at V and 0 bases at J; junction bases unmatched: 13. This CDR3 has 19 amino acids. Germline V gene data show CDR1 as GTSNPN and CDR2 as SVGIG (reference sequence). The CDR3 reads CAWSGVAGGPIFSTDTQYF. The CDR3 DNA sequence: TGTGCCTGGAGTGGAGTAGCGGGAGGTCCGATTTTTAGCACAGATACGCAGTATTTT.

The V gene is TRBV21-1, the J gene TRBJ2-2; TRBD1, as called in the table, went unchecked against the DNA. TRBV21-1 is annotated as a pseudogene. CDR3 length equals 14 residues. For the CDR3, the DNA is TGTGCCAGCAGCAAAGCGCAGGGCCCCGGGGAGCTGTTTTTT. Its protein product is CASSKAQGPGELFF.

The genes are TRBV4-1 and TRBJ1-1, with 8 bases fitting TRBD1. The ends lost 1 base at V and 5 bases at J; junction bases unmatched: 6. Germline values: CDR1 MGHRA, CDR2 YSYEKL. The CDR3 is 15 residues long. The CDR3 is CASSQGWTGWTEAFF. The CDR3 DNA reads TGCGCCAGCAGCCAAGGATGGACAGGGTGGACTGAAGCTTTCTTT.

The chain couples TRBV27 to TRBJ1-1; TRBD1 matches 7 bases. Germline V gene lookup returns CDR1 MNHEY and CDR2 SMNVEV (reference sequence). This CDR3 comprises 15 residues. The J segment lost 5 bases and the V segment lost 2 bases, leaving 8 bases of the junction unmatched. The CDR3 loop reads CASSLTRDRRTEAFF. As DNA, the CDR3 is TGTGCCAGCAGTTTAACCCGGGACAGAAGAACTGAAGCTTTCTTT.

The chain combines TRBV30 with TRBJ1-1, with TRBD1 matching 8 bases. Germline CDR1 reads GTSNPN; CDR2 reads SVGIG (reference sequence). J lost 4 bases, V lost 3 bases, and 1 base had no gene match. This CDR3 is 12 amino acids long. CDR3 sequence: CAWSTGGTEAFF. CDR3 DNA sequence: TGTGCCTGGAGCACAGGGGGCACTGAAGCTTTCTTT.